This T cell receptor beta chain was sequenced in a study of blood T cell repertoires in COVID-19. The repertoire was sequenced with immunoSEQ multiplex PCR; TCRdb's copy has only in-frame clones and lacks some. The profile shows more than 95,000 clones, around 80% of them singletons. Sequenced sample: peripheral blood. The sequence came from a man aged 50 to 60 with acute or convalescent COVID-19.

The CDR3 DNA sequence: TGTGCCAGTCGTAAGGAGGGAAACCCCCGGGAGACCCAGTACTTC. It is translated as CASRKEGNPRETQYF. This chain joins TRBV2 and TRBJ2-5, with a tentative D call TRBD2 (6 bases). V was shortened by 9 bases and J by 5 bases, with 22 bases between the two germline ends. The CDR3 has 15 residues. Germline CDR1 SNHLY, CDR2 FYNNEI.